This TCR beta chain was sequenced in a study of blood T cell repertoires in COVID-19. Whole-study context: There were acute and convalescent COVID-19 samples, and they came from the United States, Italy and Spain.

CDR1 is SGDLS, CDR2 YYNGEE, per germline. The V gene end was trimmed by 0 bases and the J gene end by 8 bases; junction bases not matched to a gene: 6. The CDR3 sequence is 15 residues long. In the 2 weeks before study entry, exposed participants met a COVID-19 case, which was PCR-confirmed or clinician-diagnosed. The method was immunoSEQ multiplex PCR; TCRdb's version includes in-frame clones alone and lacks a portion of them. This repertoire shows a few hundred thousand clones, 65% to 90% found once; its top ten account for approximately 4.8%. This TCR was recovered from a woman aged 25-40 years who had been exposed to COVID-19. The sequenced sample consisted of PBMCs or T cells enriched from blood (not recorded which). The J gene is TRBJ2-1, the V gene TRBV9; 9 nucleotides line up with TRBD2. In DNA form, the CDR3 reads TGTGCCAGCAGCGTAGCTGGTAGCGGGGGCGATGAGCAGTTCTTC. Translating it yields CASSVAGSGGDEQFF.